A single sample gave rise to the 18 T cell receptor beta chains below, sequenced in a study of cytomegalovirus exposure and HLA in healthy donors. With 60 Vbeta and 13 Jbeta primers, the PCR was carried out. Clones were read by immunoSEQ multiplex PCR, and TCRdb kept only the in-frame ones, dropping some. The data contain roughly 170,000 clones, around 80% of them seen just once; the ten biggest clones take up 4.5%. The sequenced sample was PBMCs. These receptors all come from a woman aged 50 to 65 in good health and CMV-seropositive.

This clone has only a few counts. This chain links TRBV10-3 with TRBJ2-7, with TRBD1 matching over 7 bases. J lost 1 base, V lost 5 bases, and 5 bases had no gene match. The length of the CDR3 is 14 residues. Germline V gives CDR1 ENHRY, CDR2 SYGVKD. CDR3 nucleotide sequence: TGTGCCATCAGTCCTGGGACAGATTCCTACGAGCAGTACTTC. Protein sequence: CAISPGTDSYEQYF.

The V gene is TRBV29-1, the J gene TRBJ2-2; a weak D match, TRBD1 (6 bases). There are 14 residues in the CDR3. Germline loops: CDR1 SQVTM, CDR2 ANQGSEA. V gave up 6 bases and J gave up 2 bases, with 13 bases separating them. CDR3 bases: TGCAGCGTGGGGGCAGGGAGTAACACCGGGGAGCTGTTTTTT. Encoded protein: CSVGAGSNTGELFF.

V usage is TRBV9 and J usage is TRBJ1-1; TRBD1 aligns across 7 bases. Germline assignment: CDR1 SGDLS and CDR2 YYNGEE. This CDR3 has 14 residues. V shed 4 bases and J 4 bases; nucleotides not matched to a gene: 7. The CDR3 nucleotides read TGTGCCAGCAGCCTGACAGGGTCCTCCACTGAAGCTTTCTTT. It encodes CASSLTGSSTEAFF.

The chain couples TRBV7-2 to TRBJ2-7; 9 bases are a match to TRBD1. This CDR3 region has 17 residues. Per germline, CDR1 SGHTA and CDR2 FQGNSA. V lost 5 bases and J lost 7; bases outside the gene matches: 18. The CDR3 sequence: CASSLTPLGAGQGEQYF. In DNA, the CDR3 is TGTGCCAGCAGCCTTACACCCCTAGGGGCGGGACAGGGAGAGCAGTACTTC.

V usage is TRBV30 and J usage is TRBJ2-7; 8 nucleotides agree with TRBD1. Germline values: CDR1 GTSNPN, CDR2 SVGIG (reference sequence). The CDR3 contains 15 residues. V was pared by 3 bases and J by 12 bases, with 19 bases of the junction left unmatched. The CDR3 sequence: CAWSRGGPATGDAYF. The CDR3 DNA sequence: TGTGCCTGGAGCCGAGGGGGACCGGCGACAGGGGATGCGTACTTC.

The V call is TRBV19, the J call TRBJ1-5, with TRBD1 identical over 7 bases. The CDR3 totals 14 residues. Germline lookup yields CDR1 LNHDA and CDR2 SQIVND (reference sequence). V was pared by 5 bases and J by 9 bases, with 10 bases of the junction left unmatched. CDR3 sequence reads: CASSQTGDRAPQHF. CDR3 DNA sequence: TGTGCCAGTAGTCAAACAGGGGACAGAGCGCCCCAGCATTTT. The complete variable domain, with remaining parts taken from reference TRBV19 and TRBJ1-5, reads DGGITQSPKYLFRKEGQNVTLSCEQNLNHDAMYWYRQDPGQGLRLIYYSQIVNDFQKGDIAEGYSVSREKKESFPLTVTSAQKNPTAFYLCASSQTGDRAPQHFGDGTRLSIL.

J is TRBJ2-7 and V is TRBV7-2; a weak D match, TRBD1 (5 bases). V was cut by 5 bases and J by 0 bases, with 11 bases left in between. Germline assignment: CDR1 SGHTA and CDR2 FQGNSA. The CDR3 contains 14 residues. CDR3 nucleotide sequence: TGTGCCAGCAGCGCCCTCCAGGGCTCCTACGAGCAGTACTTC. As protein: CASSALQGSYEQYF.

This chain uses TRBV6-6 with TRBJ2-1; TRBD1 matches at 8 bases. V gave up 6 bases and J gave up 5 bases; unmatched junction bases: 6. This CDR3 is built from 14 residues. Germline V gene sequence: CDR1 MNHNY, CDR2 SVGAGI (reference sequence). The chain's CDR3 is CASSASDRDNEQFF. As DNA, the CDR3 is TGTGCCAGCAGCGCCTCGGACAGGGACAATGAGCAGTTCTTC.

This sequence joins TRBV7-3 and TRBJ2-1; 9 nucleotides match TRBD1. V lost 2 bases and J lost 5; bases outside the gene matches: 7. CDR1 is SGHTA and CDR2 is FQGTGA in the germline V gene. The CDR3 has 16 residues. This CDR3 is CASSLGSGQGNNEQFF. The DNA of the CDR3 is TGTGCCAGCAGCTTAGGATCGGGACAGGGTAACAATGAGCAGTTCTTC.

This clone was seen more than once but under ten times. The chain's CDR3 is CASSQEGRGNTEAFF. The CDR3 bases are TGTGCCAGCAGCCAAGAGGGCAGGGGGAACACTGAAGCTTTCTTT. The rearrangement links TRBV14 to TRBJ1-1, with D maybe TRBD1 (6 bases). The CDR3 has 15 residues. CDR1 is SGHDN and CDR2 is FVKESK in the germline V gene. Trimming removed 0 bases at V and 1 base at J, with 9 bases between. The full variable domain, in which reference TRBV14 and TRBJ1-1 provide the parts outside the CDR3, is EAGVTQFPSHSVIEKGQTVTLRCDPISGHDNLYWYRRVMGKEIKFLLHFVKESKQDESGMPNNRFLAERTGGTYSTLKVQPAELEDSGVYFCASSQEGRGNTEAFFGQGTRLTVV.

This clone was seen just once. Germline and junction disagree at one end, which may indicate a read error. This CDR3 reads CSSSSRTGRNSEAFF. CDR3 bases: TGTTCCAGCAGCTCCCGGACAGGGAGGAACTCTGAAGCTTTCTTT. The chain recombines TRBV7-9 with TRBJ1-1; 8 nucleotides match TRBD1. The CDR3 sequence is 15 residues long. The germline V gene has CDR1 SEHNR and CDR2 FQNEAQ (reference sequence).

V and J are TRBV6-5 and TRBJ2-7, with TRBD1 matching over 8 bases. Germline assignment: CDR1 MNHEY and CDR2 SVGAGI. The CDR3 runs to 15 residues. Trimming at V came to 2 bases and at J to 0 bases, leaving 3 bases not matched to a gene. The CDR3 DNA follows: TGTGCCAGCAGTTACAACAGGGGGAGCTCCTACGAGCAGTACTTC. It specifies CASSYNRGSSYEQYF.

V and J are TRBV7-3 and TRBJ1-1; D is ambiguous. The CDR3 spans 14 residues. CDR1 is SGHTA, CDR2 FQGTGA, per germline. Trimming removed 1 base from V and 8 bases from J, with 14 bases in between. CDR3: CASSLMGGKAEAFF. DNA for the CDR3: TGTGCCAGCAGCTTAATGGGAGGGAAGGCCGAAGCTTTCTTT.

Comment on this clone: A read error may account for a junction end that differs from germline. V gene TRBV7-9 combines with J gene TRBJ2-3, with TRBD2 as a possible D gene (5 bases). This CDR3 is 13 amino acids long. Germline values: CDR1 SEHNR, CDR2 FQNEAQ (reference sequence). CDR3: CSSSLEVRDTQYF. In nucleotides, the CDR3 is TGTTCCAGCAGCTTGGAGGTACGGGATACGCAGTATTTT. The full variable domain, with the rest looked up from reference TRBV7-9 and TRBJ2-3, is DTGVSQNPRHKITKRGQNVTFRCDPISEHNRLYWYRQTLGQGPEFLTYFQNEAQLEKSRLLSDRFSAERPKGSFSTLEIQRTEQGDSAMYLCSSSLEVRDTQYFGPGTRLTVL.

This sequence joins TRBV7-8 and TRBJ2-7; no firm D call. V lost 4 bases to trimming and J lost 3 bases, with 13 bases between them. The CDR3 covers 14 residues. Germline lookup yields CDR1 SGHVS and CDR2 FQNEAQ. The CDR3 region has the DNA TGTGCCAGCAGCTCAAGGCGGTCCTACTACGAGCAGTACTTC. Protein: CASSSRRSYYEQYF. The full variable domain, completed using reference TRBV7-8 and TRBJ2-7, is GAGVSQSPRYKVAKRGQDVALRCDPISGHVSLFWYQQALGQGPEFLTYFQNEAQLDKSGLPSDRFFAERPEGSVSTLKIQRTQQEDSAVYLCASSSRRSYYEQYFGPGTRLTVT.

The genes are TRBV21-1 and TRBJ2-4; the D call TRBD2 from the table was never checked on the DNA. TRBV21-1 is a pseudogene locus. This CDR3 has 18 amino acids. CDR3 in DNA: TGTGCCAGCAGCAAAGTATTCGCGGATGGCCTAGCCAAAAACATTCAGTACTTC. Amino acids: CASSKVFADGLAKNIQYF.

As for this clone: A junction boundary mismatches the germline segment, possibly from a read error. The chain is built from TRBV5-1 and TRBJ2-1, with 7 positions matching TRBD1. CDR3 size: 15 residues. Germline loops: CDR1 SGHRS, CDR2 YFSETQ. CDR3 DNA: TGCGCCAGCAGATTGGACAGGACGGGCGGTAATGAGCAGTTCTTC. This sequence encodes CASRLDRTGGNEQFF.

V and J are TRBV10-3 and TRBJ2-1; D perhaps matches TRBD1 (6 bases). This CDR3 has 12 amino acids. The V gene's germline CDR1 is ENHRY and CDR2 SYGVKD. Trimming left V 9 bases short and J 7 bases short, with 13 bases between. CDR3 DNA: TGTGCCATTAAGGGGGTGACGAATGAGCAGTTCTTC. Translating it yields CAIKGVTNEQFF.